These T cell receptor beta chains were read from a single sample in a study of blood T cell repertoires in COVID-19. Sequencing was performed with immunoSEQ multiplex PCR; in TCRdb, only in-frame clones are kept and a portion is missing. Of 200,000 to 250,000 clones listed, about 90% are singletons. The sample consisted of peripheral blood. Source of these receptors: a woman aged 18 to 35 who had recovered from COVID-19. Both conserved end residues are part of each CDR3. D genes are given only for firm matches. Size is stated for part of the rows, as once, few or many counts, or as a class when the clone is expanded.

>NA|TRBV19|NA|TRBJ2-7
CASSPGGTAYEQYF
TGTGCCAGTAGTCCCGGAGGGACGGCTTACGAGCAGTACTTC
>NA|TRBV27|NA|TRBJ2-1
CASSLRQISYNEQFF
TGTGCCAGCAGTCTCCGACAGATCTCCTACAATGAGCAGTTCTTC
>NA|TRBV30|NA|TRBJ2-2
CAWSRVVAVESNTGELFF
TGTGCCTGGAGTAGAGTGGTAGCGGTTGAAAGTAACACCGGGGAGCTGTTTTTT
>once|TRBV29-1|NA|TRBJ2-6
CSVRTRQDESSGANVLTF
TGCAGCGTTAGGACCCGACAGGACGAAAGCTCTGGGGCCAACGTCCTGACTTTC
>NA|TRBV12-2|NA|TRBJ1-5
CASRPDTYSNQPQHF
TGTGCAAGTCGCCCCGACACTTATAGCAATCAGCCCCAGCATTTT
>NA|TRBV4-1|NA|TRBJ2-7
CASSQEDRPYEQYF
TGCGCCAGCAGCCAAGAAGACAGACCTTACGAGCAGTACTTC
>once|TRBV7-6|NA|TRBJ2-1
CASSLALVGDEQFF
TGTGCCAGCAGCTTAGCACTAGTGGGCGATGAGCAGTTCTTC
>NA|TRBV24-1|TRBD1|TRBJ1-2
CATSDPDRDDGYTF
TGTGCCACCAGTGATCCCGACAGGGATGATGGCTACACCTTC
>NA|TRBV5-5|NA|TRBJ2-7
CASSSTDSYEQYF
TGTGCCAGCAGCTCAACGGACTCTTACGAGCAGTACTTC
>NA|TRBV2|TRBD2|TRBJ2-1
CASSETPRGREGDEQFF
TGTGCCAGCAGTGAAACCCCACGAGGGCGGGAGGGCGATGAGCAGTTCTTC
>NA|TRBV18|TRBD1|TRBJ1-2
CASSPTSGQGDYGYTF
TGTGCCAGCTCACCAACCTCGGGACAGGGGGACTATGGCTACACCTTC
>NA|TRBV28|TRBD1|TRBJ2-7
CASSLLGDREEQYF
TGTGCCAGCAGTTTATTAGGGGACAGGGAAGAGCAGTACTTC
>NA|TRBV28|NA|TRBJ2-7
CASSPRGHAYEQYF
TGTGCCAGCAGTCCTCGGGGACACGCATACGAGCAGTACTTC
>NA|TRBV13|NA|TRBJ1-2
CASSSQGGGGYTF
TGTGCCAGCAGCTCTCAGGGAGGAGGAGGCTACACCTTC
>NA|TRBV19|TRBD1|TRBJ1-2
CASSVTGAGYGYTF
TGTGCCAGTAGTGTAACAGGGGCTGGCTATGGCTACACCTTC
>NA|TRBV15|NA|TRBJ2-7
CATSMTGSSYEQYF
TGTGCCACCAGCATGACGGGGTCCTCCTACGAGCAGTACTTC
>NA|TRBV5-1|TRBD1|TRBJ1-2
CASSQNRGLYYGYTF
TGCGCCAGCAGCCAAAACAGGGGGCTATACTATGGCTACACCTTC
>NA|TRBV2|TRBD2|TRBJ2-3
CASSSSGRAADTQYF
TGTGCCAGCAGTTCGAGCGGGAGGGCCGCAGATACGCAGTATTTT
>NA|TRBV9|TRBD1|TRBJ1-1
CASSERTGWDTEAFF
TGTGCCAGCAGCGAGCGGACAGGTTGGGACACTGAAGCTTTCTTT
>NA|TRBV4-3|TRBD2|TRBJ2-7
CASSQVLAGVQEQYF
TGCGCCAGCAGCCAAGTTCTAGCGGGAGTTCAGGAGCAGTACTTC
>NA|TRBV13|NA|TRBJ2-7
CASSFGPLGDYEQYF
TGTGCCAGCAGCTTCGGTCCCCTAGGTGACTACGAGCAGTACTTC
>NA|TRBV6-5|NA|TRBJ1-5
CASSYSGPGSTQPQHF
TGTGCCAGCAGTTACTCGGGTCCGGGGTCGACTCAGCCCCAGCATTTT
>NA|TRBV30|NA|TRBJ1-1
CAWSRPGTEAFF
TGTGCCTGGAGTAGGCCGGGCACTGAAGCTTTCTTT
>once|TRBV27|NA|TRBJ2-5
CASSSLPGPGQETQYF
TGTGCCAGCAGTTCACTCCCGGGTCCGGGACAAGAGACCCAGTACTTC
>NA|TRBV5-8|NA|TRBJ2-3
CASSKGQLRTDTQYF
TGTGCCAGCAGCAAAGGACAGCTCCGCACAGATACGCAGTATTTT
>NA|TRBV19|TRBD2|TRBJ2-1
CASSPSGTSGPYNEQFF
TGTGCCAGTAGCCCTTCCGGGACTAGCGGTCCCTACAATGAGCAGTTCTTC
>NA|TRBV9|TRBD2|TRBJ2-3
CASTGGRAWTDTQYF
TGTGCCAGCACCGGCGGGAGGGCCTGGACAGATACGCAGTATTTT
>few|TRBV4-3|NA|TRBJ1-5
CASSQDYPIGAGQPQHF
TGCGCCAGCAGCCAAGATTACCCGATAGGGGCAGGTCAGCCCCAGCATTTT
>NA|TRBV27|TRBD1|TRBJ1-2
CASSLGTGPYGYTF
TGTGCCAGCAGTTTGGGGACAGGACCCTATGGCTACACCTTC
>once|TRBV11-2|NA|TRBJ1-2
CASSLVPPTGFYYGYTF
TGTGCCAGCAGCTTAGTCCCGCCGACAGGATTTTACTATGGCTACACCTTC
>NA|TRBV4-2|TRBD2|TRBJ2-7
CASSQDQRGGAEQYF
TGTGCCAGCAGCCAAGATCAGCGGGGAGGGGCCGAGCAGTACTTC
>NA|TRBV27|TRBD1|TRBJ2-5
CASSSMTGSEQETQYF
TGTGCCAGCAGTTCCATGACAGGGTCGGAACAAGAGACCCAGTACTTC